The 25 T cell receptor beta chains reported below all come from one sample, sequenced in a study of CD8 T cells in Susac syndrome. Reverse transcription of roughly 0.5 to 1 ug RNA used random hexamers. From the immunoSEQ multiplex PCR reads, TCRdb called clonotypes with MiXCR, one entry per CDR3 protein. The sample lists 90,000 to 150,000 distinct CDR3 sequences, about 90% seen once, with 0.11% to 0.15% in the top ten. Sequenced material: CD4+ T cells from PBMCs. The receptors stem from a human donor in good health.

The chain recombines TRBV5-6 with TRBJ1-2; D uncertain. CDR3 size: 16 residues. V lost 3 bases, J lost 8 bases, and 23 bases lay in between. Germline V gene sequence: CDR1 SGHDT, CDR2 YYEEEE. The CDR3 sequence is CASSWAKRPSTEGYTF. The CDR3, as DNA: TGTGCCAGCAGCTGGGCGAAGAGACCCTCAACGGAGGGCTACACCTTC.

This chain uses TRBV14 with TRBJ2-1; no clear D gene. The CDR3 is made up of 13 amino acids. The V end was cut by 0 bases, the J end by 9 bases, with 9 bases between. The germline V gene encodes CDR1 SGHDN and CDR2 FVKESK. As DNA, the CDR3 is TGTGCCAGCAGCCAAGAATTGTGGGGTGAGCAGTTCTTC. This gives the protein CASSQELWGEQFF.

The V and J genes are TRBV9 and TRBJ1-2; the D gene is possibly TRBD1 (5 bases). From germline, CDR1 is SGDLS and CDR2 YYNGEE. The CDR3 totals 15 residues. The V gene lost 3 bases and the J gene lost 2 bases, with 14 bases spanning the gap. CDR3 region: CASSGGPERNYGYTF. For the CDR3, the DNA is TGTGCCAGCAGCGGGGGACCGGAGCGAAACTATGGCTACACCTTC.

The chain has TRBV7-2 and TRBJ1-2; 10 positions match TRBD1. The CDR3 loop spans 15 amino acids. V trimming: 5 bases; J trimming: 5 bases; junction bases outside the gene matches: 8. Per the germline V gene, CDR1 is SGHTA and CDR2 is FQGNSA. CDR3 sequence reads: CASSPDRGLLYGYTF. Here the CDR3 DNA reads TGTGCCAGCAGCCCAGACAGGGGGCTTTTATATGGCTACACCTTC.

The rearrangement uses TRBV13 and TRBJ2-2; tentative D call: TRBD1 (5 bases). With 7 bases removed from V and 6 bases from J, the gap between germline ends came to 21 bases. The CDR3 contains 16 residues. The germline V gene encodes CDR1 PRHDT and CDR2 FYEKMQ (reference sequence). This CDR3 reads CASTRPGRAEAGELFF. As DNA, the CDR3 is TGTGCCAGCACCCGACCCGGCAGGGCGGAAGCCGGGGAGCTGTTTTTT.

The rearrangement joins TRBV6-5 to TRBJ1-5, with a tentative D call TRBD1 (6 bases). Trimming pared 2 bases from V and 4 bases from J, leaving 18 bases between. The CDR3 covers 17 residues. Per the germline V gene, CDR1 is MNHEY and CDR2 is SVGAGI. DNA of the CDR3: TGTGCCAGCAGTTACCCTCCCCGGGTCAGGGGAAATCAGCCCCAGCATTTT. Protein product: CASSYPPRVRGNQPQHF.

For the CDR3, the DNA is TGTGCCAGCAGTGGGCAGGGGGGGAGATGGAACACTGAAGCTTTCTTT. Amino acid sequence: CASSGQGGRWNTEAFF. The V gene is TRBV25-1, the J gene TRBJ1-1, with 7 bases aligning to TRBD1. CDR3 size: 16 residues. V was pared by 4 bases and J by 1 base, with 9 bases of the junction left unmatched. Germline CDR1 reads MGHDK; CDR2 reads SYGVNS.

In DNA form, the CDR3 reads TGTGCCAGCAGCTTAATGTCTCCACGTCAATCGAAAGGCTACACCTTC. Its translation: CASSLMSPRQSKGYTF. J is TRBJ1-2 and V is TRBV7-2; D remains ambiguous. Deletions cut 2 bases from V and 8 bases from J, with 21 bases between. This CDR3 spans 16 amino acids. Germline V gene lookup returns CDR1 SGHTA and CDR2 FQGNSA.

CDR3 bases: TGTGCCAGCACTCCCTTTAGGGACAGTGAGCAGTTCTTC. Translated: CASTPFRDSEQFF. The chain uses TRBV7-9 and TRBJ2-1; 7 bases line up with TRBD1. V trimming: 7 bases; J trimming: 9 bases; junction bases outside the gene matches: 9. Germline-derived CDR1 and CDR2 are SEHNR and FQNEAQ (reference sequence). CDR3 size: 13 residues.

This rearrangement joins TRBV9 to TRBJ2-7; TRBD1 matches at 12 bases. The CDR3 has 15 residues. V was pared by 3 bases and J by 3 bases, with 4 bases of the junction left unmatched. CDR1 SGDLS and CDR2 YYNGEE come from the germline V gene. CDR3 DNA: TGTGCCAGCAGCGCCGGGACAGGGGGCTTCTACGAGCAGTACTTC. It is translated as CASSAGTGGFYEQYF.

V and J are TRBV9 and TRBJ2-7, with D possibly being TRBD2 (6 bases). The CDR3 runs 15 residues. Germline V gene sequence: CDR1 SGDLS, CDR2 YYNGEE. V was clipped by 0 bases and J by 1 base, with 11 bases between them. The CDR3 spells CASSVAVSGSYEQYF. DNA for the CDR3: TGTGCCAGCAGCGTAGCTGTTAGCGGATCCTACGAGCAGTACTTC.

The CDR3 DNA follows: TGTGCCAGCAACAGAGCCGCTGAAGCTTTCTTT. Translating it yields CASNRAAEAFF. The chain employs TRBV6-2 or TRBV6-3 and TRBJ1-1; no definite D call. The CDR3 spans 11 residues. The germline V and J ends were trimmed by 7 bases and 6 bases, with 9 bases remaining between them. The germline CDR1 and CDR2 sequences are MNHEY and SVGEGT.

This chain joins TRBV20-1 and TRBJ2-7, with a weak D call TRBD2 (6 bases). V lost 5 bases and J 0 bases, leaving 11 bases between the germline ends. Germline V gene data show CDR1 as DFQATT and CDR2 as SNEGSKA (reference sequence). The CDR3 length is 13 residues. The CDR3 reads CSAWDSSSYEQYF. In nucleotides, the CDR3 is TGCAGTGCTTGGGACTCAAGCTCCTACGAGCAGTACTTC.

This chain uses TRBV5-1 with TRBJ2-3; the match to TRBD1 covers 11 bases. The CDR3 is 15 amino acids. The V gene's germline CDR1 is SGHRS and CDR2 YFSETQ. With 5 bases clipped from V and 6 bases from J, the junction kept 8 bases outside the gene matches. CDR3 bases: TGCGCCAGCAGATACGGACAGGGGGCTGGCGATACGCAGTATTTT. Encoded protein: CASRYGQGAGDTQYF.

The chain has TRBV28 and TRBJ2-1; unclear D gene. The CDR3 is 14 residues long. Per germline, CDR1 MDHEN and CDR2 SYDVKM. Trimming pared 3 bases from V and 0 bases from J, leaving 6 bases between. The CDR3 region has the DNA TGTGCCAGCAGTTTTGGGGACTCCTACAATGAGCAGTTCTTC. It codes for CASSFGDSYNEQFF.

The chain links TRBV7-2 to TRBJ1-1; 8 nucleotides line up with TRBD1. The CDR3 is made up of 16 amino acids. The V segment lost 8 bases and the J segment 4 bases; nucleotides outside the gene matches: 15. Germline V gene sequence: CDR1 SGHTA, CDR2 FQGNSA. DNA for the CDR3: TGTGCCAGCGTAGGACAGGGCCCTTCCCCAGGCACTGAAGCTTTCTTT. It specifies CASVGQGPSPGTEAFF. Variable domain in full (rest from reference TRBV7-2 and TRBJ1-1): GAGVSQSPSNKVTEKGKDVELRCDPISGHTALYWYRQSLGQGLEFLIYFQGNSAPDKSGLPSDRFSAERTGGSVSTLTIQRTQQEDSAVYLCASVGQGPSPGTEAFFGQGTRLTVV.

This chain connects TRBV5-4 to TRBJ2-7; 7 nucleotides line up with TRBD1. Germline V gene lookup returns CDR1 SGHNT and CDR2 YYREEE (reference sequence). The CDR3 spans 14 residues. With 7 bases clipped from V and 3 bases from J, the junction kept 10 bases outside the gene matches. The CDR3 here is CASSPGQRIYEQYF. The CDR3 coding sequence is TGTGCCAGCTCCCCGGGACAGCGAATCTACGAGCAGTACTTC.

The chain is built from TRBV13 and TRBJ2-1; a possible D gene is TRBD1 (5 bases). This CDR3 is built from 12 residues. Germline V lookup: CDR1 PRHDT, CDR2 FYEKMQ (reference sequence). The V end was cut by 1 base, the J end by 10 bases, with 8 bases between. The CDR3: CASSLVPGEQFF. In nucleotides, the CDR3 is TGTGCCAGCAGCTTAGTACCAGGGGAGCAGTTCTTC. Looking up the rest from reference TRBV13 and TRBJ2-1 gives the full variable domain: AAGVIQSPRHLIKEKRETATLKCYPIPRHDTVYWYQQGPGQDPQFLISFYEKMQSDKGSIPDRFSAQQFSDYHSELNMSSLELGDSALYFCASSLVPGEQFFGPGTRLTVL.

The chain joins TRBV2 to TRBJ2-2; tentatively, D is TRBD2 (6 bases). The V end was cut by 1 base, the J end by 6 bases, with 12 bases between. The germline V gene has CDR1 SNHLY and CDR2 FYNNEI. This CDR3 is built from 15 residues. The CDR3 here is CASSEGRGYAGELFF. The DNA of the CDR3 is TGTGCCAGCAGTGAAGGTCGGGGGTACGCCGGGGAGCTGTTTTTT.

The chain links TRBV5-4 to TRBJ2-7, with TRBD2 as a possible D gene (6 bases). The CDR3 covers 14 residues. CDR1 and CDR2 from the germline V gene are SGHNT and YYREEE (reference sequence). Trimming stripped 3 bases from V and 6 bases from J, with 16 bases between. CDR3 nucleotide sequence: TGTGCCAGCAGCTCACGGGAGTGGGGTGGCGAGCAGTACTTC. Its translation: CASSSREWGGEQYF. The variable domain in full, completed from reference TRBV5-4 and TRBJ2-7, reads ETGVTQSPTHLIKTRGQQVTLRCSSQSGHNTVSWYQQALGQGPQFIFQYYREEENGRGNFPPRFSGLQFPNYSSELNVNALELDDSALYLCASSSREWGGEQYFGPGTRLTVT.

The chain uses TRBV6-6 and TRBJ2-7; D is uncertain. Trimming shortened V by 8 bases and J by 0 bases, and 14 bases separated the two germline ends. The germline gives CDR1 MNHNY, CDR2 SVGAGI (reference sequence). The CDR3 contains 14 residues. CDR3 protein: CASGEDRSSYEQYF. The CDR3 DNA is TGTGCCAGCGGAGAGGACCGAAGCTCCTACGAGCAGTACTTC.

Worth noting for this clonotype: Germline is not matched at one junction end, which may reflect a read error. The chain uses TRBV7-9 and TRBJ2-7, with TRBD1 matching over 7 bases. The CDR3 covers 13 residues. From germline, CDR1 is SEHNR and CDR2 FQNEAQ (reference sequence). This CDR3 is CASSRGGQGEPYF. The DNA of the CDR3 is TGTGCCAGCAGCCGAGGGGGCCAGGGTGAGCCGTACTTC.

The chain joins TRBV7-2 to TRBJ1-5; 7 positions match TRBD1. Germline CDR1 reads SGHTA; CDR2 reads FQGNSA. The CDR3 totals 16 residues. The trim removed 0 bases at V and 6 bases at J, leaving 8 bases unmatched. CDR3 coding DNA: TGTGCCAGCAGCTTAGCGTGGCAGGGGGATGGTCAGCCCCAGCATTTT. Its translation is CASSLAWQGDGQPQHF.

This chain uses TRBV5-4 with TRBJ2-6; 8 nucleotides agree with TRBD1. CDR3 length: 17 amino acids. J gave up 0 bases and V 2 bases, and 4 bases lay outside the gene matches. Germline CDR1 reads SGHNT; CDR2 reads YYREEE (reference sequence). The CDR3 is CASSFRTGSSGANVLTF. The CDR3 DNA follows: TGTGCCAGCAGCTTTCGGACAGGGAGCTCTGGGGCCAACGTCCTGACTTTC.

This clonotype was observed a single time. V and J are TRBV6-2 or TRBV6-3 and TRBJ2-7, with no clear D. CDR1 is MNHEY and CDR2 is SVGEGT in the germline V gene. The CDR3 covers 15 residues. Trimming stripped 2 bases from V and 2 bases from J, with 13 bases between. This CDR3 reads CASSYLQKLPYEQYF. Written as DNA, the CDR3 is TGTGCCAGCAGTTACCTGCAGAAACTCCCCTACGAGCAGTACTTC.